The 9 T cell receptor beta chains reported below all come from one sample, sequenced in a study of blood T cell repertoires in COVID-19. This table comes from immunoSEQ multiplex PCR, and its TCRdb copy is limited to in-frame clones, with some not included. Counted here are roughly 70,000 clones, roughly four fifths occurring once; the ten biggest clones make up about 16%. Sample: peripheral blood. These receptors were obtained from a man in his sixties with COVID-19, enrolled during active disease.

This clone occurred a few times. The V call is TRBV6-2 or TRBV6-3, the J call TRBJ2-1, with D perhaps matching TRBD2 (5 bases). The CDR3 contains 15 residues. CDR1 and CDR2 (germline): MNHEY, SVGEGT. Trimming removed 7 bases from V and 2 bases from J, with 15 bases in between. This chain's CDR3 is CASTSSPGTYNEQFF. Written as DNA, the CDR3 is TGTGCCAGCACTTCCTCCCCCGGGACCTACAATGAGCAGTTCTTC.

The genes are TRBV28 and TRBJ2-3, with TRBD2 matching over 7 bases. Germline CDR1 MDHEN, CDR2 SYDVKM. V was pared by 3 bases and J by 2 bases, with 8 bases of the junction left unmatched. The CDR3 extends over 16 amino acids. The chain's CDR3 is CASSLVTGGVTDTQYF. The CDR3 nucleotides read TGTGCCAGCAGTTTGGTAACGGGGGGAGTCACAGATACGCAGTATTTT.

The chain uses TRBV28 and TRBJ1-1; unclear D gene. The V gene lost 8 bases and the J gene lost 6 bases, with 10 bases spanning the gap. The germline gives CDR1 MDHEN, CDR2 SYDVKM. There are 11 residues in the CDR3. CDR3 in DNA: TGTGCCAGCGGAGGAACCGCTGAAGCTTTCTTT. Translation gives CASGGTAEAFF.

The V gene is TRBV29-1, the J gene TRBJ2-1; the match to TRBD2 covers 12 bases. CDR3 length: 15 residues. CDR1 and CDR2 (germline): SQVTM, ANQGSEA. With V trimmed by 3 bases and J by 4 bases, 4 bases remained unmatched. The CDR3 region is CSVEGLAGAYNEQFF. CDR3 sequence (DNA): TGCAGCGTTGAGGGACTAGCGGGCGCATACAATGAGCAGTTCTTC.

This rearrangement joins TRBV13 to TRBJ2-5; 10 bases are shared with TRBD1. The V and J ends lost 5 bases and 3 bases, in that order; junction bases with no gene match: 3. The CDR3 has 14 residues. The germline V gene has CDR1 PRHDT and CDR2 FYEKMQ (reference sequence). This chain's CDR3 is CASSPGTGEETQYF. DNA for the CDR3: TGTGCCAGCAGCCCAGGGACAGGGGAAGAGACCCAGTACTTC.

The chain uses TRBV3-1 (or the pseudogene TRBV3-2) and TRBJ2-2; 11 bases align to TRBD2. The germline V gene encodes CDR1 LGHDT and CDR2 YNNKEL (reference sequence). CDR3 length: 17 residues. J was trimmed by 6 bases and V by 0 bases; bases with no gene match: 6. As DNA, the CDR3 is TGTGCCAGCAGCCAAGATGGGCTAGCGGGAGGTCCCGGGGAGCTGTTTTTT. This sequence encodes CASSQDGLAGGPGELFF.

J is TRBJ2-3 and V is TRBV5-1; D is unclear. Trimming removed 0 bases at V and 0 bases at J, with 8 bases between. This CDR3 has 15 amino acids. Germline lookup yields CDR1 SGHRS and CDR2 YFSETQ. The CDR3: CASSLDSHSTDTQYF. In DNA, the CDR3 is TGCGCCAGCAGCTTGGACAGCCATAGCACAGATACGCAGTATTTT.

This clone was found many times. V is TRBV21-1 and J is TRBJ1-1; the table names TRBD1, a call not compared with the DNA. TRBV21-1 is assigned pseudogene status. This CDR3 is 13 amino acids long. The CDR3 region is CASPRTADTEAFF. The CDR3 nucleotides are TGTGCCAGCCCGAGGACAGCAGACACTGAAGCTTTCTTT.

The chain recombines TRBV3-1 (or the pseudogene TRBV3-2) with TRBJ2-7, with TRBD1 as a possible D gene (5 bases). The CDR3 has 13 residues. Germline V gene data show CDR1 as LGHDT and CDR2 as YNNKEL (reference sequence). V was trimmed by 4 bases and J by 4 bases, leaving 11 bases between them. In nucleotides, the CDR3 is TGTGCCAGCAGCCCTCGTCAGGGTTACGAGCAGTACTTC. Translated: CASSPRQGYEQYF.